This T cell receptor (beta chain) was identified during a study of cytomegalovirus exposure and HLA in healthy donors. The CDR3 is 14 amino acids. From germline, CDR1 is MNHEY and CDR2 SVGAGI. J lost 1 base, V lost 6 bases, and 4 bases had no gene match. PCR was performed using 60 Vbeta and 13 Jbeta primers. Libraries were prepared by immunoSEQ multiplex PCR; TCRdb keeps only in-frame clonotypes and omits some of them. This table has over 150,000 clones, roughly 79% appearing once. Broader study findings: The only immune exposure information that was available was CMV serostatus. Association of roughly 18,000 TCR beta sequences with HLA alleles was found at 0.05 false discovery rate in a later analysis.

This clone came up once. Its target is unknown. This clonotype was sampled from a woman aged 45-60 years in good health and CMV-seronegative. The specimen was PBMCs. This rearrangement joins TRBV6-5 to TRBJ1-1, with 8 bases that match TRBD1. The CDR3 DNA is TGTGCCAGCAGGCTAGGACAGGGGAACACTGAAGCTTTCTTT. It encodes CASRLGQGNTEAFF.